One sample yielded the 29 T cell receptor beta chains listed below, sequenced in a study of siplizumab effects on memory and regulatory T cells. Sequenced by immunoSEQ multiplex PCR; TCRdb stores in-frame clones only, minus some. The sample lists roughly 100,000 clones, around 97% occurring once. Input material: naive CD4+ T cells sorted from blood. The receptors shown here come from a human donor in good health.

V and J are TRBV12-5 and TRBJ1-3; 7 nucleotides line up with TRBD1. The germline V gene has CDR1 LGHNT and CDR2 FRNRAP. This CDR3 has 14 amino acids. After removal of 1 base from V and 5 bases from J, the junction contained 2 bases not matched to a gene. CDR3 nucleotides: TGTGCTAGTGGTTTGGGACAGGGAAGAAACACCATATATTTT. It specifies CASGLGQGRNTIYF.

This chain uses TRBV5-4 with TRBJ1-2; D not certain. V gave up 0 bases and J gave up 1 base, with 10 bases separating them. The CDR3 has 15 residues. Germline-derived CDR1 and CDR2 are SGHNT and YYREEE (reference sequence). The CDR3 DNA reads as TGTGCCAGCAGCTTGGGGCGGTCGCTTAACTATGGCTACACCTTC. This codes for CASSLGRSLNYGYTF.

The V gene is TRBV6-5, the J gene TRBJ2-7; possible D gene TRBD2, 6 bases. The length of the CDR3 is 14 residues. V shed 2 bases and J shed 4 bases, with 12 bases lying between them. The germline gives CDR1 MNHEY, CDR2 SVGAGI. As DNA, the CDR3 is TGTGCCAGCAGTTACGGGAGGCGAAATTACGAGCAGTACTTC. Translation: CASSYGRRNYEQYF.

The gene calls are TRBV5-4 and TRBJ2-1, with 9 bases identical to TRBD2. CDR1 SGHNT and CDR2 YYREEE come from the germline V gene (reference sequence). CDR3 length: 15 residues. Trimming at V came to 3 bases and at J to 4 bases, leaving 5 bases not matched to a gene. As DNA, the CDR3 is TGTGCCAGCAGCTCCTTAGCGGGGGCTTACAATGAGCAGTTCTTC. Protein: CASSSLAGAYNEQFF.

V is TRBV7-2 and J is TRBJ2-7, with D unresolved. The CDR3 is made up of 11 amino acids. The V gene lost 5 bases and the J gene lost 0 bases, with 2 bases spanning the gap. From germline, CDR1 is SGHTA and CDR2 FQGNSA. This CDR3 reads CASSRSYEQYF. Here the CDR3 DNA reads TGTGCCAGCAGCCGCTCCTACGAGCAGTACTTC.

J is TRBJ1-1 and V is TRBV21-1; TRBD1, the D gene given by the table, was not confirmed from the DNA. TRBV21-1 is a pseudogene. The CDR3 has 14 residues. The CDR3 is CASSKEQVSTEAFF. CDR3 in DNA: TGTGCCAGCAGCAAAGAACAGGTGAGCACTGAAGCTTTCTTT.

The chain recombines TRBV4-3 with TRBJ1-1; possibly TRBD1 for D (6 bases). This CDR3 is built from 15 residues. V was shortened by 3 bases and J by 2 bases, with 13 bases between the two germline ends. Germline CDR1 reads LGHNA; CDR2 reads YSLEER. The CDR3 DNA reads as TGCGCCAGCAGCCATTTGACAGGACAAAACACTGAAGCTTTCTTT. This translates into CASSHLTGQNTEAFF.

The chain is built from TRBV14 and TRBJ2-3; 8 bases align to TRBD2. The trim removed 2 bases at V and 5 bases at J, leaving 9 bases unmatched. The CDR3 is 16 residues long. The germline V gene has CDR1 SGHDN and CDR2 FVKESK. The CDR3 here is CASSQPPAGGLDTQYF. In DNA form, the CDR3 reads TGTGCCAGCAGCCAACCCCCCGCGGGGGGTTTAGATACGCAGTATTTT.

The gene calls are TRBV2 and TRBJ2-7; TRBD1 aligns across 7 bases. CDR1 is SNHLY and CDR2 is FYNNEI in the germline V gene. The CDR3 is made up of 14 amino acids. The trim removed 5 bases at V and 3 bases at J, leaving 7 bases unmatched. CDR3 in amino acids: CASSPIQGFYEQYF. CDR3 nucleotides: TGTGCCAGCAGTCCAATACAGGGGTTCTACGAGCAGTACTTC.

V gene TRBV10-3 combines with J gene TRBJ1-2; D is unclear. Trimming left V 3 bases short and J 7 bases short, with 12 bases between. The CDR3 is 13 residues long. CDR1 is ENHRY and CDR2 is SYGVKD in the germline V gene. Written as DNA, the CDR3 is TGTGCCATCAGTGAAGCGGGCAGCACTGGCTACACCTTC. Its protein is CAISEAGSTGYTF.

This clone appeared once. CDR3 sequence (DNA): TGCACCAGCAGCCCCCCCTTGACTAGCGGGGGGGAAGAGACCCAGTACTTC. Translated: CTSSPPLTSGGEETQYF. V usage is TRBV1 and J usage is TRBJ2-5; TRBD2 is the table's D call, not checked against the DNA. TRBV1 corresponds to a pseudogene. The CDR3 loop spans 17 amino acids.

The chain combines TRBV7-9 with TRBJ1-4; D gene ambiguous. The V and J ends lost 1 base and 8 bases respectively, with 11 bases between them. CDR3 length: 14 amino acids. CDR1 is SEHNR and CDR2 is FQNEAQ in the germline V gene (reference sequence). Here the CDR3 reads CASSLGVYREKLFF. For the CDR3, the DNA is TGTGCCAGCAGCTTAGGGGTATATAGAGAAAAACTGTTTTTT.

This chain joins TRBV18 and TRBJ1-5; 11 positions agree with TRBD1. Germline V gives CDR1 KGHSH, CDR2 LQKENI. This CDR3 is built from 15 residues. V dropped 5 bases and J dropped 3; count of bases not matched to a gene: 3. The CDR3: CASSGGQGVNQPQHF. The CDR3 DNA follows: TGTGCCAGCTCAGGGGGACAGGGGGTCAATCAGCCCCAGCATTTT.

In this sample, this clone turned up once. The gene calls are TRBV10-3 and TRBJ1-1; 7 nucleotides align to TRBD1. With 3 bases clipped from V and 1 base from J, the junction kept 2 bases outside the gene matches. From germline, CDR1 is ENHRY and CDR2 SYGVKD. The CDR3 covers 14 residues. The CDR3 sequence: CAISDRDRNTEAFF. The CDR3 DNA is TGTGCCATCAGTGACCGGGACAGGAACACTGAAGCTTTCTTT.

The chain joins TRBV19 to TRBJ2-7; TRBD1 agrees at 7 bases. The CDR3 is made up of 13 amino acids. Germline loops: CDR1 LNHDA, CDR2 SQIVND (reference sequence). With 5 bases clipped from V and 3 bases from J, the junction kept 4 bases outside the gene matches. This CDR3 reads CASSGTVNYEQYF. The CDR3, as DNA: TGTGCCAGTAGTGGGACAGTAAACTACGAGCAGTACTTC.

The chain recombines TRBV30 with TRBJ2-3; 7 nucleotides agree with TRBD1. CDR1 and CDR2 (germline): GTSNPN, SVGIG (reference sequence). V lost 3 bases and J lost 4; bases outside the gene matches: 4. This CDR3 spans 13 amino acids. Written as DNA, the CDR3 is TGTGCCTGGAGCGGAGACAGGGCAGATACGCAGTATTTT. Encoded protein: CAWSGDRADTQYF.

J is TRBJ2-2 and V is TRBV25-1, with D maybe TRBD2 (5 bases). The germline CDR1 and CDR2 sequences are MGHDK and SYGVNS. This CDR3 spans 15 amino acids. Trimming pared 2 bases from V and 2 bases from J, leaving 9 bases between. CDR3 sequence (DNA): TGTGCCAGCAGTGAAGCCGGGGTTAACACCGGGGAGCTGTTTTTT. Its translation: CASSEAGVNTGELFF.

The CDR3 reads CASREQGVQETQYF. The CDR3 nucleotides read TGTGCCAGCAGAGAACAGGGGGTCCAAGAGACCCAGTACTTC. The chain employs TRBV28 and TRBJ2-5; 8 bases line up with TRBD1. J lost 1 base, V lost 6 bases, and 4 bases had no gene match. CDR3 length: 14 amino acids. Germline CDR1 is MDHEN and CDR2 is SYDVKM. Full variable domain (missing parts from reference TRBV28 and TRBJ2-5): DVKVTQSSRYLVKRTGEKVFLECVQDMDHENMFWYRQDPGLGLRLIYFSYDVKMKEKGDIPEGYSVSREKKERFSLILESASTNQTSMYLCASREQGVQETQYFGPGTRLLVL.

The J gene is TRBJ2-7, the V gene TRBV5-1; possibly TRBD1 or TRBD2 for D (6 bases each). The germline V gene encodes CDR1 SGHRS and CDR2 YFSETQ. V lost 4 bases to trimming and J lost 3 bases, with 14 bases between them. This CDR3 has 14 amino acids. CDR3 nucleotides: TGCGCCAGCAGCCCCGAGGGGGGAGGCTACGAGCAGTACTTC. It encodes CASSPEGGGYEQYF.

The gene calls are TRBV13 and TRBJ2-7; D may be TRBD1 or TRBD2 (5 bases each). The CDR3 spans 16 residues. Trimming took 4 bases from V and 4 from J, leaving 20 bases between them. The germline V gene encodes CDR1 PRHDT and CDR2 FYEKMQ (reference sequence). CDR3 coding DNA: TGTGCCAGCAGCTCCCTGGGAAACGAGGGGATTTACGAGCAGTACTTC. It specifies CASSSLGNEGIYEQYF.

The chain employs TRBV2 and TRBJ2-5; TRBD2 is a possible D gene (6 bases). Trimming left V 0 bases short and J 5 bases short, with 13 bases between. The germline V gene encodes CDR1 SNHLY and CDR2 FYNNEI. CDR3 length equals 15 residues. CDR3 DNA: TGTGCCAGCAGTGAAGCGCTTACTAGCAGGGAGACCCAGTACTTC. Translation: CASSEALTSRETQYF.

This chain connects TRBV7-2 to TRBJ2-7; D call uncertain. The CDR3 is made up of 16 amino acids. The V gene lost 3 bases and the J gene lost 4 bases, with 19 bases spanning the gap. The germline V gene has CDR1 SGHTA and CDR2 FQGNSA. The CDR3 here is CASSFTLGLGSYEQYF. CDR3 nucleotides: TGTGCCAGCAGCTTTACGTTGGGCCTGGGTAGTTACGAGCAGTACTTC.

The CDR3: CSVGDSNNEQFF. CDR3 nucleotides: TGCAGCGTTGGGGACTCGAACAATGAGCAGTTCTTC. The chain uses TRBV29-1 and TRBJ2-1, with a weak D call TRBD2 (6 bases). This CDR3 spans 12 amino acids. Germline assignment: CDR1 SQVTM and CDR2 ANQGSEA. Trimming left V 4 bases short and J 5 bases short, with 9 bases between.

This rearrangement joins TRBV19 to TRBJ1-6; D is unresolved. The CDR3 has 13 residues. Trimming cost V 5 bases and J 8 bases, with 10 bases left between them. CDR1 is LNHDA, CDR2 SQIVND, per germline (reference sequence). The CDR3 nucleotides are TGTGCCAGTAGTGACGGTTCCTATTCACCCCTCCACTTT. Protein product: CASSDGSYSPLHF.

The chain uses TRBV18 and TRBJ1-3; unclear D gene. CDR3 length: 16 residues. Trimming shortened V by 2 bases and J by 4 bases, and 15 bases separated the two germline ends. Germline V gene sequence: CDR1 KGHSH, CDR2 LQKENI. The CDR3 DNA is TGTGCCAGCTCACCAGCCCCCGTGGGTTTCGGAAACACCATATATTTT. It codes for CASSPAPVGFGNTIYF.

This clone is a singleton in its sample. V and J are TRBV6-5 and TRBJ2-7; D gene ambiguous. The CDR3 covers 13 residues. V shed 7 bases and J shed 0 bases, with 10 bases lying between them. The germline gives CDR1 MNHEY, CDR2 SVGAGI. The CDR3 DNA sequence: TGTGCCAGCACCACATCAAACTCCTACGAGCAGTACTTC. This codes for CASTTSNSYEQYF.

V is TRBV19 and J is TRBJ2-3, with TRBD2 matching 7 bases. Germline V gene data show CDR1 as LNHDA and CDR2 as SQIVND (reference sequence). The V and J ends lost 4 bases and 1 base, in that order; junction bases with no gene match: 2. The CDR3 totals 14 residues. The CDR3 region has the DNA TGTGCCAGTAGTAGGGGGGGTCGCACAGATACGCAGTATTTT. It encodes CASSRGGRTDTQYF.

The rearrangement joins TRBV7-9 to TRBJ2-5, with TRBD2 identical over 13 bases. Trimming removed 2 bases from V and 1 base from J; junction bases left unmatched: 1. The CDR3 sequence is 16 residues long. CDR1 is SEHNR and CDR2 is FQNEAQ in the germline V gene (reference sequence). This CDR3 reads CASSLTSGGVQETQYF. In DNA, the CDR3 is TGTGCCAGCAGCTTAACTAGCGGGGGGGTCCAAGAGACCCAGTACTTC.

The chain links TRBV11-2 to TRBJ2-3, with a possible D match to TRBD2 (7 bases). Trimming left V 2 bases short and J 2 bases short, with 23 bases between. The V gene's germline CDR1 is SGHAT and CDR2 FQNNGV. The CDR3 covers 19 residues. CDR3 nucleotide sequence: TGTGCCAGCAGCTTAAGGGATCTGGCGGGGGCCGTTTACACAGATACGCAGTATTTT. Translated: CASSLRDLAGAVYTDTQYF. The full variable domain, completed using reference TRBV11-2 and TRBJ2-3, is EAGVAQSPRYKIIEKRQSVAFWCNPISGHATLYWYQQILGQGPKLLIQFQNNGVVDDSQLPKDRFSAERLKGVDSTLKIQPAKLEDSAVYLCASSLRDLAGAVYTDTQYFGPGTRLTVL.